This record covers a single TCR beta chain. Its antigen remains undetermined. Per-base quality was not reported, and no clone a single base away is much larger than it. The donors were healthy, HIV-negative adults who had no recently reported acute infections or vaccinations. Every donor was a Caucasian adult living in Nashville, Tennessee, USA. For unsorted samples, roughly 86 million PBMCs were counted and genomic DNA was extracted with the QIAamp DNA Blood Mini kit. After blood collection by leukapheresis, PBMCs were isolated using Ficoll-Histopaque density gradient centrifugation and then cryopreserved in the vapor phase of liquid nitrogen. V has 5 bases trimmed and J has 3 bases trimmed; junction bases matching no gene number 2. As encoded in the germline V gene (reference sequence), CDR1 is SEHNR while CDR2 is FQNEAQ. Including the terminal cysteine and phenylalanine, the CDR3 comprises 14 residues. CDR3 DNA only is kept here, 42 bases in frame from base 1.

This specimen belongs to a study of shared clonotypes between healthy human individuals (TCRdb year 2020). For context, the study as a whole: Two women and three men aged 18 to 49 years were included in the cohort. Blood TCR repertoires of several healthy adults were deeply sequenced to estimate repertoire size and the extent of clonotype sharing between individuals. To increase sequencing depth and limit assay-specific biases, different laboratories used diverse techniques to prepare libraries and sequence TCR repertoires. Per donor, leukapheresis produced somewhere between about 0.85 and 8.9 billion PBMCs. Beyond this particular receptor, the publication reports: Because the study included only a small number of donors, the genetic and exposure-history diversity represented was limited. Based on pairwise subsampling, the degree of clonotype sharing among donors was expected to be affected by sequencing depth. Sampling was limited to blood, and TCR repertoires in tissue likely differ from TCR repertoires in blood.

TCR CDR3 regions were amplified from genomic DNA by multiplex PCR using the deep immunoSEQ assay. Extracted genomic DNA from each cell subset was distributed evenly across all wells of several immunoSEQ 96-well plates, and each plate was treated as a replicate. Each replicate PCR for unsorted PBMC received 300 to 350 ng genomic DNA, equal to tens of thousands of T cell genomes. Ten immunoSEQ deep assay plates were used to sequence unsorted PBMC genomic DNA. Purified libraries were measured with a Qubit 3.0 fluorometer, size-checked on a Bioanalyzer 2100, and measured again with the KAPA Library Quantification kit. Each immunoSEQ 96-well plate was sequenced on its own single-read 150-cycle Illumina NextSeq 550 flow cell. The authors' analysis ran thus. The immunoSEQ output contained only junctional sequences without quality scores, so filtering could not match that applied to full-length reads. To assign V/J genes and CDR3, sequences were annotated against IMGT germline references using PyIR, a Python wrapper for IgBLAST v1.9. Reads with weak V/J assignments (E-value above 1e-6), missing CDR3, stop codons, out-of-frame junctions, or ambiguous translated residues were removed. V3J clonotypes were defined as sequences sharing an identical inferred V gene, J gene, and CDR3 amino acid sequence. Percentage overlap between repertoires was calculated by dividing the number of shared unique clonotypes by the size of the smaller repertoire. Repertoire richness was assessed with RTK rarefaction, the Chao1 estimator, and Recon v2.1 estimates of unobserved clonotypes. Drawn from immuneACCESS, this table holds only the in-frame rearrangements with V and J called that TCRdb kept. Clones are partly lost; checked studies trace under half to an unresolved V gene and leave the rest unexplained. V, J and clone size were drawn from that table, and D and trimming were deduced from the DNA. The sample table records 400,000 to 600,000 clones; over 75% of these occur just once. The ten top clones hold around 13% of the sample.

This chain is built from TRBV7-9 and TRBJ2-1, and 9 bases in between align with TRBD2. The sequence was obtained from a woman between 35 and 50 years old in good health. Some clones in this sample may be carry-over from other donors' samples. The material sequenced was PBMCs. The nucleotide sequence is given as TGTGCCAGCAGCCCTAGCGGGGTCTACAATGAGCAGTTCTTC. The encoded protein is CASSPSGVYNEQFF.